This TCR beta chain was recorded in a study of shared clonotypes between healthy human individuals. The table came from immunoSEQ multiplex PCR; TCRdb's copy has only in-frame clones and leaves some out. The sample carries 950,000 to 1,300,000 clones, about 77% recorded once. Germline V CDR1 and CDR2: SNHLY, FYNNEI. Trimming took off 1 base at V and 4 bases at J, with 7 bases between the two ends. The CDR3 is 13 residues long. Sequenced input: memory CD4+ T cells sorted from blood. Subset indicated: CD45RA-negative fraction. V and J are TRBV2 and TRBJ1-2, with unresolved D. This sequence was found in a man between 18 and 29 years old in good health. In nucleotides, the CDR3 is TGTGCCAGCAGTGAAGGGTCAGTCTATGGCTACACCTTC. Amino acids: CASSEGSVYGYTF.